Here is one T cell receptor (beta chain) with its context. The method was immunoSEQ multiplex PCR; TCRdb's version includes in-frame clones alone and lacks a portion of them. The repertoire holds about 76,000 clones, with roughly 91% as singletons. Sequencing was limited to surgery cases with top T cell transcript signatures in brain tissue. This sample was taken from a study of brain T cells in children with intractable seizures. Trimming shortened V by 5 bases and J by 3 bases, and 5 bases separated the two germline ends. This CDR3 spans 11 amino acids. The chain combines TRBV12-3 or TRBV12-4 with TRBJ2-7; no firm D call. The receptor was isolated from a boy under three years old with tuberous sclerosis and intractable seizures. The sequencing here drew on peripheral blood, taken at surgery. For the CDR3, the DNA is TGTGCCAGCAGTCCAAACTACGAGCAGTACTTC. Its protein product is CASSPNYEQYF.